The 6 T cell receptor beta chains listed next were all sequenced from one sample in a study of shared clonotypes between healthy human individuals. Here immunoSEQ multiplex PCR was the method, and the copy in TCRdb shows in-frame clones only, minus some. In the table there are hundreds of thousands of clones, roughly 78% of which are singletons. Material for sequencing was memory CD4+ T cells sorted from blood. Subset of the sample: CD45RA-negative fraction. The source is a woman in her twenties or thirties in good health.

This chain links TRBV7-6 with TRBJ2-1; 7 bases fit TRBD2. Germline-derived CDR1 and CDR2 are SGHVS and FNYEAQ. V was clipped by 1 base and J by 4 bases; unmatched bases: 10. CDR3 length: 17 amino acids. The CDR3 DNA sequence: TGTGCCAGCAGCTTAGGTGTTCGGGGGAGGGGTTACAATGAGCAGTTCTTC. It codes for CASSLGVRGRGYNEQFF. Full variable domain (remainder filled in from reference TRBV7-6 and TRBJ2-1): GAGVSQSPRYKVTKRGQDVALRCDPISGHVSLYWYRQALGQGPEFLTYFNYEAQQDKSGLPNDRFSAERPEGSISTLTIQRTEQRDSAMYRCASSLGVRGRGYNEQFFGPGTRLTVL.

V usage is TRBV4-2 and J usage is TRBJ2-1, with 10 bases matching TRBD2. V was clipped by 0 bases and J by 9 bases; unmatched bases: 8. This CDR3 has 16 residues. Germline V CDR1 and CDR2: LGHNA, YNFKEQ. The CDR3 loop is CASSQDVPSGSGEQFF. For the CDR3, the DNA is TGTGCCAGCAGCCAAGACGTCCCTAGCGGGAGTGGTGAGCAGTTCTTC.

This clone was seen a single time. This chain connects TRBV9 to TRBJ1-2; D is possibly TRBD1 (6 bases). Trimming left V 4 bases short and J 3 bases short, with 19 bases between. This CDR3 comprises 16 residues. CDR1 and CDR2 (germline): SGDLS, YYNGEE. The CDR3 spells CASSFLGGERDYGYTF. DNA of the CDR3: TGTGCCAGCAGCTTCCTAGGGGGTGAGCGTGACTATGGCTACACCTTC.

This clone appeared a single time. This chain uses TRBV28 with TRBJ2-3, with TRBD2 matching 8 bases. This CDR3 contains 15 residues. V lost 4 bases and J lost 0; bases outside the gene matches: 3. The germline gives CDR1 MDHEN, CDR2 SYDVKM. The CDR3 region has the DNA TGTGCCAGCAGTTCGGGCGGGAGGAGCACAGATACGCAGTATTTT. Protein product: CASSSGGRSTDTQYF.

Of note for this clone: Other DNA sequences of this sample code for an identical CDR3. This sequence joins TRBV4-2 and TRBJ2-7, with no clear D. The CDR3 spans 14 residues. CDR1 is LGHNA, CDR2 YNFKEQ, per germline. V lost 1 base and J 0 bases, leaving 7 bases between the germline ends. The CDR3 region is CASSQGPSSYEQYF. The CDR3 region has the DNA TGTGCCAGCAGCCAAGGGCCTAGCTCCTACGAGCAGTACTTC.

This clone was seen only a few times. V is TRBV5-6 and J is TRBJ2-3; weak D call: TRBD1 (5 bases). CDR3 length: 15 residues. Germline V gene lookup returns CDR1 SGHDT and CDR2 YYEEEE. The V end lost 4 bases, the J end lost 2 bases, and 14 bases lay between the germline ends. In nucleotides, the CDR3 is TGTGCCAGCAGCCAGGGCCCAGGATCCACAGATACGCAGTATTTT. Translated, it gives CASSQGPGSTDTQYF.